This TCR beta chain was documented in a study of T cell changes during pregnancy in multiple sclerosis. Using immunoSEQ multiplex PCR, the repertoire was profiled, and TCRdb retains in-frame clones only, with some absent. The sample lists 85,000 to 130,000 clones, about 90% occurring once. This CDR3 region has 14 residues. Trimming left V 3 bases short and J 3 bases short, with 13 bases between. CDR1 SGDLS and CDR2 YYNGEE come from the germline V gene. This receptor was taken from a female donor with multiple sclerosis, enrolled in a pregnancy study. Sample: peripheral blood, taken after pregnancy. The chain employs TRBV9 and TRBJ2-7, with D possibly being TRBD1 (7 bases). DNA for the CDR3: TGTGCCAGCAGCGCCGGGACAGCGGGCTACGAGCAGTACTTC. Its translation: CASSAGTAGYEQYF.